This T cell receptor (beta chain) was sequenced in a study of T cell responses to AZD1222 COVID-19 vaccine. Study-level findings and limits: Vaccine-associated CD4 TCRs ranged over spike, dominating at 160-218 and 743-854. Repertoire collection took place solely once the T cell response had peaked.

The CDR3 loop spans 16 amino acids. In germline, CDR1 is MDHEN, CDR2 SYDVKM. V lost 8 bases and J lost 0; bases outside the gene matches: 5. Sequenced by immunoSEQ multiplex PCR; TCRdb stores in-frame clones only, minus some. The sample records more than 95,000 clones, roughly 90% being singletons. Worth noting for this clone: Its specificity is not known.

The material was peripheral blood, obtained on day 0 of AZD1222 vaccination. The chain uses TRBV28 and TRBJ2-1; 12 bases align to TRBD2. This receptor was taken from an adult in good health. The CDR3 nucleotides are TGTGCCAGCGGAGAACTAGCGGGAGGCTCCTACAATGAGCAGTTCTTC. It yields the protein CASGELAGGSYNEQFF.